The clone carrying this T cell receptor (beta chain) was counted only a few times. The antigen is not known. The junction and the germline gene differ at one end; a read error may be behind it. These data originate in a study of beta chain features in type 1 diabetes. Study-level points and caveats: For Type 1 diabetes patients, all four CD4+ subsets carried TCRB CDR3s that were moderately but significantly shorter.

Germline V gene sequence: CDR1 ENHRY, CDR2 SYGVKD. The CDR3 length is 12 residues. All of the isolated RNA was reverse transcribed, so expressed TCRB transcripts were sequenced. The data were produced by immunoSEQ multiplex PCR, yet TCRdb's version contains in-frame clones alone and is incomplete. The sample lists 150,000 or so clones, approximately 9% occurring once. One heparinised draw of blood, averaging roughly 0.12 L, came from each donor. Sequencing used central memory CD4+ T cells from blood. V gene TRBV10-3 combines with J gene TRBJ1-1; no clear D gene. The source of this sequence is a woman aged 18-29 years in good health. CDR3 in DNA: TGTGCCAGCAGTTACGGGAACACTGAAGCTTTCTTT. This gives the protein CASSYGNTEAFF.